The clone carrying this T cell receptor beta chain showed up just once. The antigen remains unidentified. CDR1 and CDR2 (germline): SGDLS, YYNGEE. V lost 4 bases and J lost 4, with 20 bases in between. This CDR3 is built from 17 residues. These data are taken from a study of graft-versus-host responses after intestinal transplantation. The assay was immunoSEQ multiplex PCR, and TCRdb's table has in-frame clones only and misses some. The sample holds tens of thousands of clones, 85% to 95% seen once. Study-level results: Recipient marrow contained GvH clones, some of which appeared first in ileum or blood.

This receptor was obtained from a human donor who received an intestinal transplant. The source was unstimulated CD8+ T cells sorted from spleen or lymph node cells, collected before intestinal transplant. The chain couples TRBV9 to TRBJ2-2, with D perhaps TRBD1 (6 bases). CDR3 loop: CASSQGVSGAVTGELFF. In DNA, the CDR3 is TGTGCCAGCAGCCAAGGGGTGTCAGGGGCGGTCACCGGGGAGCTGTTTTTT.